A single sample gave rise to the 23 T cell receptor beta chains below, sequenced in a study of patients and donors after allogeneic stem cell transplantation. TCRdb called the RT-PCR reads again in MiXCR, with one record for every CDR3 protein. Found here are approximately 170,000 distinct CDR3 sequences, 24% of them singletons; the top ten hold roughly 25%. The sequenced sample was blood, either unsorted or a sorted T cell fraction (not recorded which). The receptor set was obtained from a human donor who was either an allogeneic HSCT recipient or a stem cell or donor lymphocyte infusion donor (not recorded which). It is not recorded whose cells these are; they may come from a transplant donor.

V gene TRBV5-1 combines with J gene TRBJ2-7, with TRBD1 as a possible D gene (5 bases). The CDR3 consists of 13 residues. CDR1 is SGHRS, CDR2 YFSETQ, per germline. Trimming cost V 5 bases and J 1 base, with 10 bases left between them. The CDR3 sequence: CASRVAGSYEQYF. CDR3 sequence (DNA): TGCGCCAGCAGAGTAGCAGGGTCCTACGAGCAGTACTTC.

V is TRBV5-5 and J is TRBJ1-3, with D perhaps matching TRBD1 (6 bases). Germline CDR1 SGHKS, CDR2 YYEKEE (reference sequence). The CDR3 totals 16 residues. The V and J ends lost 0 bases and 4 bases respectively, with 14 bases between them. The chain's CDR3 is CASSLEQGASGNTIYF. Written as DNA, the CDR3 is TGTGCCAGCAGCTTGGAACAGGGTGCGAGCGGAAACACCATATATTTT.

This chain uses TRBV6-5 with TRBJ2-1; D ambiguous. Trimming removed 5 bases at V and 5 bases at J, with 19 bases between. The CDR3 is 16 amino acids. Germline V CDR1 and CDR2: MNHEY, SVGAGI. CDR3 residues: CASSMVGIRLNNEQFF. DNA for the CDR3: TGTGCCAGCAGTATGGTGGGGATTCGGTTAAACAATGAGCAGTTCTTC.

This clonotype turned up a few times. The rearrangement uses TRBV4-1 and TRBJ2-1, with TRBD2 identical over 9 bases. The CDR3 loop spans 15 amino acids. CDR1 MGHRA and CDR2 YSYEKL come from the germline V gene. J gave up 8 bases and V 2 bases, and 7 bases lay outside the gene matches. The CDR3 loop is CASSQLQREDDEQFF. The CDR3 coding sequence is TGCGCCAGCAGCCAATTACAGCGGGAGGACGATGAGCAGTTCTTC.

The table lists this clonotype with a few counts. The rearrangement joins TRBV5-1 to TRBJ1-1, with D perhaps matching TRBD1 (6 bases). Looked up from germline, CDR1 is SGHRS and CDR2 is YFSETQ. V lost 0 bases and J lost 10, with 10 bases in between. The CDR3 has 12 residues. CDR3 bases: TGCGCCAGCAGCTTGGACAGGGACGGAGCTTTCTTT. Amino acid sequence: CASSLDRDGAFF.

The chain recombines TRBV5-1 with TRBJ1-2; 7 bases agree with TRBD1. The V segment lost 3 bases and the J segment 8 bases; nucleotides outside the gene matches: 13. This CDR3 is 15 amino acids long. The germline V gene encodes CDR1 SGHRS and CDR2 YFSETQ. CDR3 in DNA: TGCGCCAGCAGCTCGGTGGCCGGGACAGTGCCGGGCTACACCTTC. Its translation is CASSSVAGTVPGYTF.

This clonotype appeared a few times. V gene TRBV5-1 combines with J gene TRBJ2-5; D is uncertain. Germline CDR1 SGHRS, CDR2 YFSETQ. The CDR3 covers 14 residues. The V end lost 7 bases, the J end lost 4 bases, and 17 bases lay between the germline ends. The CDR3 reads CASQIRVNGETQYF. The CDR3 DNA follows: TGCGCCAGCCAGATTAGGGTCAATGGAGAGACCCAGTACTTC.

This clonotype was observed many times. The V and J genes are TRBV12-3 or TRBV12-4 and TRBJ1-1; no reliable D call. The V end was cut by 7 bases, the J end by 2 bases, with 14 bases between. The CDR3 length is 14 residues. CDR3 region: CASTNTSINTEAFF. The CDR3 DNA follows: TGTGCCAGCACCAACACTTCAATTAACACTGAAGCTTTCTTT.

The chain has TRBV13 and TRBJ1-4; D unclear. There are 14 residues in the CDR3. The V gene's germline CDR1 is PRHDT and CDR2 FYEKMQ (reference sequence). V dropped 5 bases and J dropped 4 bases, with 11 bases sitting between them. DNA of the CDR3: TGTGCCAGCAGCAGTAGACAAATTAATGAAAAACTGTTTTTT. It encodes CASSSRQINEKLFF.

CDR3 nucleotide sequence: TGCAGCGTTGTTCCCCGGACAGGCGACTCCTACGAGCAGTACTTC. As protein: CSVVPRTGDSYEQYF. V usage is TRBV29-1 and J usage is TRBJ2-7; the match to TRBD1 covers 7 bases. Germline-derived CDR1 and CDR2 are SQVTM and ANQGSEA. The CDR3 loop spans 15 amino acids. V lost 4 bases to trimming and J lost 0 bases; unmatched junction nucleotides: 9.

This clonotype was seen repeatedly, ten times or more. The V call is TRBV29-1, the J call TRBJ1-4; TRBD1 might be the D (5 bases). The CDR3 length is 13 residues. The germline gives CDR1 SQVTM, CDR2 ANQGSEA. V shed 4 bases and J shed 8 bases, with 14 bases lying between them. This CDR3 is CSVVGGRDEKLFF. Written as DNA, the CDR3 is TGCAGCGTTGTCGGCGGTAGGGACGAAAAACTGTTTTTT.

This clonotype was observed once. The chain employs TRBV20-1 and TRBJ2-1; 8 bases are a match to TRBD2. The V gene end was trimmed by 3 bases and the J gene end by 4 bases; junction bases not matched to a gene: 8. The CDR3 extends over 15 amino acids. Germline CDR1 is DFQATT and CDR2 is SNEGSKA (reference sequence). The DNA for the CDR3 is TGCAGTGCTAGTCGACTGCGGGGGGCATACAATGAGCAGTTCTTC. Its translation is CSASRLRGAYNEQFF.

The chain couples TRBV6-5 to TRBJ1-5; TRBD1 aligns across 9 bases. In germline, CDR1 is MNHEY, CDR2 SVGAGI. The CDR3 length is 13 residues. J was trimmed by 7 bases and V by 6 bases; bases with no gene match: 4. CDR3: CASSRQGGQPQHF. The CDR3 DNA is TGTGCCAGCAGCCGACAGGGGGGACAGCCCCAGCATTTT.

The V call is TRBV7-2, the J call TRBJ2-1, with 13 positions matching TRBD2. J was trimmed by 2 bases and V by 4 bases; bases with no gene match: 2. Germline CDR1 SGHTA, CDR2 FQGNSA. CDR3 length: 16 residues. CDR3 coding DNA: TGTGCCAGCAGCTCCGGGACTAGCGGGACCTACAATGAGCAGTTCTTC. This codes for CASSSGTSGTYNEQFF.

This clonotype was observed a handful of times. The CDR3 sequence: CASSSGTSDFTDTQYF. In nucleotides, the CDR3 is TGTGCCAGCAGTTCCGGGACTAGCGACTTCACAGATACGCAGTATTTT. The rearrangement uses TRBV7-8 and TRBJ2-3; 10 bases fit TRBD2. This CDR3 has 16 amino acids. Germline V gene data show CDR1 as SGHVS and CDR2 as FQNEAQ. The V and J ends lost 6 bases and 2 bases, in that order; junction bases with no gene match: 8.

The chain employs TRBV5-1 and TRBJ2-5; D gene uncertain. Per germline, CDR1 SGHRS and CDR2 YFSETQ. Between the trimmed V and J ends, which lost 1 base and 2 bases, there was a span of 6 bases. The CDR3 runs 13 residues. The CDR3 DNA sequence: TGCGCCAGCAGCTTGTTTACTCAAGAGACCCAGTACTTC. Residues: CASSLFTQETQYF.

The chain employs TRBV12-3 or TRBV12-4 and TRBJ2-1; D unresolved. V was pared by 7 bases and J by 5 bases, with 12 bases between. The CDR3 is 13 amino acids. CDR3 residues: CASTLGSNNEQFF. The DNA of the CDR3 is TGTGCCAGCACCCTCGGTAGCAACAATGAGCAGTTCTTC.

With regard to this clonotype: Relative to the germline gene, one junction end is altered; a read error may explain this. V gene TRBV10-2 combines with J gene TRBJ2-5, with a weak D call TRBD2 (6 bases). The CDR3 is made up of 14 amino acids. The germline gives CDR1 WSHSY, CDR2 SAAADI. CDR3 amino acids: CASGETRLSETQYF. The CDR3 DNA is TGCGCCAGCGGTGAGACTAGACTGTCGGAGACCCAGTACTTC.

This clonotype was detected only a few times. The chain couples TRBV4-1 to TRBJ1-6; D gene ambiguous. Looked up from germline, CDR1 is MGHRA and CDR2 is YSYEKL. Trimming took off 2 bases at V and 0 bases at J, with 11 bases between the two ends. The CDR3 has 17 residues. CDR3 in amino acids: CASSQYGKSSYNSPLHF. The CDR3 bases are TGCGCCAGCAGCCAATACGGGAAGAGCTCCTATAATTCACCCCTCCACTTT.

This clonotype came up a few times. The chain uses TRBV14 and TRBJ1-2, with D perhaps matching TRBD1 (5 bases). Deletions cut 7 bases from V and 7 bases from J, with 19 bases between. The CDR3 runs to 14 residues. Germline loops: CDR1 SGHDN, CDR2 FVKESK. CDR3 in amino acids: CASNTGPRHAGYTF. For the CDR3, the DNA is TGTGCCAGCAACACGGGACCCCGACATGCTGGCTACACCTTC.

Note on this clonotype: A clone one base away is much larger, so this may be a read error. V gene TRBV6-2 or TRBV6-3 combines with J gene TRBJ1-5, with D unclear. The V gene's germline CDR1 is MNHEY and CDR2 SVGEGT. The length of the CDR3 is 16 residues. DNA for the CDR3: TGTGCCAGCAGTTACGGCGTATCCCGGCGGGGTCAGCCCCGGCATTTT. As protein: CASSYGVSRRGQPRHF.

The chain couples TRBV12-3 or TRBV12-4 to TRBJ1-4, with D maybe TRBD1 (6 bases). The CDR3 spans 15 residues. Trimming shortened V by 5 bases and J by 7 bases, and 17 bases separated the two germline ends. The CDR3 sequence is CASSPRETGSEKLFF. The CDR3 bases are TGTGCCAGCAGTCCTCGGGAAACAGGGAGTGAAAAACTGTTTTTT.

In this sample, this clonotype turned up a few times. The chain employs TRBV6-5 and TRBJ1-1, with D perhaps TRBD1 (5 bases). Germline lookup yields CDR1 MNHEY and CDR2 SVGAGI. The CDR3 contains 15 residues. The ends were cut back, 5 bases at V and 5 bases at J, with 18 bases in the middle. The CDR3 sequence is CASSSQGALETEAFF. In DNA form, the CDR3 reads TGTGCCAGCAGTAGTCAGGGTGCGTTGGAAACTGAAGCTTTCTTT.